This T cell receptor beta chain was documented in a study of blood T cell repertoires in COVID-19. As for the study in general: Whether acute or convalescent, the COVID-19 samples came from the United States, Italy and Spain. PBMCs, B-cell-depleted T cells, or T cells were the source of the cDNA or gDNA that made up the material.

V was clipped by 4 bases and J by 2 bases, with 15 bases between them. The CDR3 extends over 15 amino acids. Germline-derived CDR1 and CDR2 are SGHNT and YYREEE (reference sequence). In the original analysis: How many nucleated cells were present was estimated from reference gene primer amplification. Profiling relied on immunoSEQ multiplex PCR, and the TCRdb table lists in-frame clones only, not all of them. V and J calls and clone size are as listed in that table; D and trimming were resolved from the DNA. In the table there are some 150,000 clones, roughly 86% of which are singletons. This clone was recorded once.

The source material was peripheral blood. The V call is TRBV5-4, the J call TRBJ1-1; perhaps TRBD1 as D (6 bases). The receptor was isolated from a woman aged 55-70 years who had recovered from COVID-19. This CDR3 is CASSLGGGANTEAFF. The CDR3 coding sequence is TGTGCCAGCAGCCTGGGCGGGGGGGCCAACACTGAAGCTTTCTTT.